Presented here are 9 T cell receptor beta chains from one specimen sequenced in a study of blood T cell repertoires in COVID-19. The repertoire was sequenced with immunoSEQ multiplex PCR; TCRdb's copy has only in-frame clones and lacks some. The data hold about 320,000 clones, with 87% observed a single time. Sequenced input: PBMCs or T cells enriched from blood (not recorded which). The source of these receptors is a young woman who had recovered from COVID-19.

V is TRBV7-3 and J is TRBJ1-2; 8 bases line up with TRBD1. V trimming: 1 base; J trimming: 7 bases; junction bases outside the gene matches: 11. The CDR3 runs to 16 residues. CDR1 and CDR2 (germline): SGHTA, FQGTGA. CDR3 DNA: TGTGCCAGCAGCTTAAGGGGAGGACAGGGAGGGGGTGGCTACACCTTC. Its translation is CASSLRGGQGGGGYTF.

The chain is built from TRBV7-2 and TRBJ2-3; D uncertain. Germline values: CDR1 SGHTA, CDR2 FQGNSA. CDR3 length: 15 amino acids. Trimming stripped 5 bases from V and 7 bases from J, with 19 bases between. This CDR3 is CASSPDGSGGHTQYF. For the CDR3, the DNA is TGTGCCAGCAGCCCCGACGGTTCTGGTGGGCATACGCAGTATTTT.

The chain is built from TRBV7-9 and TRBJ2-3; TRBD1 agrees at 7 bases. CDR1 and CDR2 (germline): SEHNR, FQNEAQ (reference sequence). The junction had 5 bases not matched to a gene; V was cut back by 1 base and J by 1 base. CDR3 length: 16 amino acids. Written as DNA, the CDR3 is TGTGCCAGCAGCTTAGGGAACCAGGGGGGCACAGATACGCAGTATTTT. Its translation is CASSLGNQGGTDTQYF.

The genes are TRBV19 and TRBJ1-5, with TRBD1 matching 9 bases. The CDR3 runs 14 residues. Trimming at V came to 7 bases and at J to 6 bases, leaving 7 bases not matched to a gene. Germline-derived CDR1 and CDR2 are LNHDA and SQIVND (reference sequence). CDR3 residues: CASNSGTGIQPQHF. CDR3 bases: TGTGCCAGTAACTCCGGGACAGGGATTCAGCCCCAGCATTTT.

This clone appeared a single time. The chain carries TRBV5-1 and TRBJ2-1, with a tentative D call TRBD2 (5 bases). Between the trimmed V and J ends, which lost 2 bases and 8 bases, there was a span of 14 bases. The length of the CDR3 is 14 residues. Per the germline V gene, CDR1 is SGHRS and CDR2 is YFSETQ. CDR3: CASSLPSPADEQFF. CDR3 nucleotide sequence: TGCGCCAGCAGCTTACCTAGCCCAGCAGATGAGCAGTTCTTC.

The CDR3 loop reads CASSSLAGRGELFF. The CDR3 nucleotides are TGTGCCAGCAGCTCATTAGCGGGACGGGGGGAGCTGTTTTTT. The chain carries TRBV13 and TRBJ2-2; TRBD2 matches 8 bases. The V gene's germline CDR1 is PRHDT and CDR2 FYEKMQ (reference sequence). The CDR3 length is 14 residues. After removal of 4 bases from V and 8 bases from J, the junction contained 6 bases not matched to a gene.

The count of this clone is one. The chain uses TRBV5-1 and TRBJ2-1; no firm D call. Deletions cut 0 bases from V and 10 bases from J, with 17 bases between. This CDR3 contains 15 residues. Germline values: CDR1 SGHRS, CDR2 YFSETQ. The CDR3 loop is CASSLDPSDAREQFF. CDR3 bases: TGCGCCAGCAGCTTGGATCCCTCGGATGCCAGGGAGCAGTTCTTC.

This clone occurred once. The chain joins TRBV20-1 to TRBJ1-1; D is uncertain. CDR3 length equals 13 residues. Germline CDR1 reads DFQATT; CDR2 reads SNEGSKA (reference sequence). Deletions cut 3 bases from V and 2 bases from J, with 10 bases between. The CDR3 nucleotides are TGCAGTGCTAGTCCCGGTGCAAACACTGAAGCTTTCTTT. Translated: CSASPGANTEAFF.

The chain links TRBV6-5 to TRBJ1-2; 9 nucleotides line up with TRBD1. This CDR3 is 14 amino acids long. After removal of 7 bases from V and 2 bases from J, the junction contained 5 bases not matched to a gene. The germline V gene encodes CDR1 MNHEY and CDR2 SVGAGI. The CDR3 sequence is CASTRDRVNYGYTF. DNA for the CDR3: TGTGCCAGCACCCGGGACAGGGTGAACTATGGCTACACCTTC.